The 16 T cell receptor beta chains in this list originate from one sample, sequenced in a study of chemoradiotherapy in HPV16-positive cancers. Clones were sequenced by immunoSEQ multiplex PCR, and TCRdb holds only the in-frame ones, with some missing. The table has 5,500 or so clones, over 65% seen once. Collection took place from a patient who underwent chemoradiotherapy. The receptor set was obtained from a human donor with HPV-associated anogenital cancer.

The rearrangement links TRBV6-5 to TRBJ1-1; D is ambiguous. Germline CDR1 and CDR2: MNHEY and SVGAGI. The CDR3 extends over 11 amino acids. The V end lost 7 bases, the J end lost 3 bases, and 6 bases lay between the germline ends. The CDR3 sequence: CASKVDTEAFF. CDR3 nucleotide sequence: TGTGCCAGCAAGGTAGACACTGAAGCTTTCTTT.

This chain's CDR3 is CATSRDLAGTYEQYF. The CDR3 DNA follows: TGTGCCACCAGCAGAGATCTGGCAGGAACCTACGAGCAGTACTTC. This chain connects TRBV15 to TRBJ2-7; D is unresolved. This CDR3 is 15 amino acids long. Germline V gene sequence: CDR1 LNHNV, CDR2 YYDKDF (reference sequence). V shed 0 bases and J shed 2 bases, with 11 bases lying between them. Looking up the rest from reference TRBV15 and TRBJ2-7 gives the full variable domain: DAMVIQNPRYQVTQFGKPVTLSCSQTLNHNVMYWYQQKSSQAPKLLFHYYDKDFNNEADTPDNFQSRRPNTSFCFLDIRSPGLGDTAMYLCATSRDLAGTYEQYFGPGTRLTVT.

The chain couples TRBV7-8 to TRBJ2-7; the D gene is possibly TRBD1 (7 bases). CDR1 and CDR2 (germline): SGHVS, FQNEAQ. This CDR3 spans 17 amino acids. V was trimmed by 5 bases and J by 4 bases, leaving 24 bases between them. CDR3 protein: CASSPYSAGGIGYEQYF. Here the CDR3 DNA reads TGTGCCAGCAGCCCATACTCGGCAGGGGGGATTGGGTACGAGCAGTACTTC.

V and J are TRBV7-8 and TRBJ2-5; D is possibly TRBD1 (6 bases). CDR3 length: 13 amino acids. Germline V lookup: CDR1 SGHVS, CDR2 FQNEAQ. V was cut by 3 bases and J by 5 bases, with 10 bases left in between. Here the CDR3 DNA reads TGTGCCAGCAGCTTGGGAAGGGGGGAGACCCAGTACTTC. It codes for CASSLGRGETQYF. The complete variable domain, with remaining parts taken from reference TRBV7-8 and TRBJ2-5, reads GAGVSQSPRYKVAKRGQDVALRCDPISGHVSLFWYQQALGQGPEFLTYFQNEAQLDKSGLPSDRFFAERPEGSVSTLKIQRTQQEDSAVYLCASSLGRGETQYFGPGTRLLVL.

The V gene is TRBV7-2, the J gene TRBJ2-7, with 11 bases identical to TRBD2. The germline CDR1 and CDR2 sequences are SGHTA and FQGNSA. This CDR3 comprises 15 residues. J was trimmed by 0 bases and V by 5 bases; bases with no gene match: 3. CDR3 loop: CASSQTSGDSYEQYF. In nucleotides, the CDR3 is TGTGCCAGCAGCCAGACTAGCGGGGACTCCTACGAGCAGTACTTC.

The chain joins TRBV7-9 to TRBJ1-1; D uncertain. Germline assignment: CDR1 SEHNR and CDR2 FQNEAQ (reference sequence). With 4 bases removed from V and 7 bases from J, the gap between germline ends came to 13 bases. The CDR3 spans 13 residues. The CDR3 coding sequence is TGTGCCAGCAGCTCGGATGCGTTGGGTGAAGCTTTCTTT. It codes for CASSSDALGEAFF.

The chain joins TRBV7-2 to TRBJ1-5; D uncertain. Germline assignment: CDR1 SGHTA and CDR2 FQGNSA. The V end was cut by 1 base, the J end by 8 bases, with 12 bases between. The CDR3 contains 14 residues. In DNA, the CDR3 is TGTGCCAGCAGCTTAGTTGGGCGTGGCAAGCCCCAGCATTTT. Translation gives CASSLVGRGKPQHF.

By share, this clone counts as hyperexpanded. The V gene is TRBV28, the J gene TRBJ1-5; 7 bases are shared with TRBD1. The length of the CDR3 is 14 residues. V trimming: 5 bases; J trimming: 3 bases; junction bases outside the gene matches: 4. The V gene's germline CDR1 is MDHEN and CDR2 SYDVKM. The CDR3 sequence: CASSGDSTNQPQHF. Written as DNA, the CDR3 is TGTGCCAGCAGTGGGGACAGTACCAATCAGCCCCAGCATTTT.

Here the CDR3 reads CSVYPMKTSTDTQYF. For the CDR3, the DNA is TGCAGCGTTTATCCGATGAAGACTAGCACAGATACGCAGTATTTT. J is TRBJ2-3 and V is TRBV29-1, with unresolved D. Germline assignment: CDR1 SQVTM and CDR2 ANQGSEA. The V gene lost 5 bases and the J gene lost 0 bases, with 15 bases spanning the gap. The CDR3 runs 15 residues.

The chain recombines TRBV4-1 with TRBJ1-3; 7 bases are shared with TRBD1. Per the germline V gene, CDR1 is MGHRA and CDR2 is YSYEKL. The CDR3 loop spans 15 amino acids. Trimming removed 3 bases from V and 4 bases from J; junction bases left unmatched: 6. CDR3 nucleotides: TGCGCCAGCAGCCACGGACAGGTGGGGGGAAACACCATATATTTT. Protein: CASSHGQVGGNTIYF.

The J gene is TRBJ2-7, the V gene TRBV14, with 8 positions matching TRBD2. Per germline, CDR1 SGHDN and CDR2 FVKESK. V dropped 0 bases and J dropped 6; count of bases not matched to a gene: 7. The CDR3 runs to 15 residues. CDR3 sequence (DNA): TGTGCCAGCAGCCAAGACGGGAGGGCAGGCGGCGAGCAGTACTTC. Its protein is CASSQDGRAGGEQYF.

The rearrangement uses TRBV19 and TRBJ2-7; 8 nucleotides agree with TRBD2. CDR1 is LNHDA, CDR2 SQIVND, per germline (reference sequence). The CDR3 has 14 residues. With V trimmed by 0 bases and J by 2 bases, 0 bases remained unmatched. CDR3 sequence (DNA): TGTGCCAGTAGTATAGAGGGACTAGCCTACGAGCAGTACTTC. Its translation: CASSIEGLAYEQYF.

CDR3 in amino acids: CASNQRMAKNIQYF. The CDR3, as DNA: TGTGCCAGCAATCAAAGAATGGCCAAAAACATTCAGTACTTC. The chain recombines TRBV28 with TRBJ2-4; D unresolved. The CDR3 is 14 amino acids. Germline CDR1 is MDHEN and CDR2 is SYDVKM. V was pared by 7 bases and J by 1 base, with 11 bases between. Combining the CDR3 with reference TRBV28 and TRBJ2-4 gives the whole variable domain DVKVTQSSRYLVKRTGEKVFLECVQDMDHENMFWYRQDPGLGLRLIYFSYDVKMKEKGDIPEGYSVSREKKERFSLILESASTNQTSMYLCASNQRMAKNIQYFGAGTRLSVL.

This chain joins TRBV7-6 and TRBJ2-1; 7 bases fit TRBD2. V lost 5 bases to trimming and J lost 4 bases; unmatched junction nucleotides: 11. The V gene's germline CDR1 is SGHVS and CDR2 FNYEAQ. The length of the CDR3 is 16 residues. The CDR3 protein is CASSPTSAARYNEQFF. As DNA, the CDR3 is TGTGCCAGCAGCCCTACTAGCGCAGCTAGGTACAATGAGCAGTTCTTC.

The chain has TRBV28 and TRBJ1-5, with TRBD1 matching 7 bases. The CDR3 length is 13 residues. J gave up 3 bases and V 11 bases, and 7 bases lay outside the gene matches. Germline V gives CDR1 MDHEN, CDR2 SYDVKM. The CDR3 sequence is CAGSTGNNQPQHF. CDR3 DNA: TGTGCCGGCTCGACAGGGAACAATCAGCCCCAGCATTTT.

The J gene is TRBJ1-1, the V gene TRBV7-2; 7 bases agree with TRBD1. Germline V gene lookup returns CDR1 SGHTA and CDR2 FQGNSA. The CDR3 is 13 amino acids. V dropped 3 bases and J dropped 4; count of bases not matched to a gene: 2. The CDR3 loop is CASSFDRATEAFF. CDR3 coding DNA: TGTGCCAGCAGCTTCGACAGGGCCACTGAAGCTTTCTTT.